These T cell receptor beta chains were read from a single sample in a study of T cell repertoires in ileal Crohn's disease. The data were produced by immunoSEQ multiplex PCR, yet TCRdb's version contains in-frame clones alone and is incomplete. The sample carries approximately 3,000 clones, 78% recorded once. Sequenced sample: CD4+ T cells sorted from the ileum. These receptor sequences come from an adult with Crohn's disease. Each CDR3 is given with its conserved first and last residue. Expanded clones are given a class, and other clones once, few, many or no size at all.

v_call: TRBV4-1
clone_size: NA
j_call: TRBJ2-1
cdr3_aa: CASSQENDSGGLRNEQFF

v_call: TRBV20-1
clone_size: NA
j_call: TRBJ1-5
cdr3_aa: CSARGQGPQHF

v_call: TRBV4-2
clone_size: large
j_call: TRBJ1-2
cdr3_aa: CASSQRTGGNGYTF

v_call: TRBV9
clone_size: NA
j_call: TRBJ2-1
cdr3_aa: CASSATGGGGSEQFF

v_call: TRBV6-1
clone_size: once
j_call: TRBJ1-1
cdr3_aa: CASSEGTGVIEAFF

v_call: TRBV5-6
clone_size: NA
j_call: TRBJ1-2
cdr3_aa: CASSLGRQGTNYGYTF

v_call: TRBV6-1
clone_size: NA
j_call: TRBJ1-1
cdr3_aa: CASSEGTGVTEAFF

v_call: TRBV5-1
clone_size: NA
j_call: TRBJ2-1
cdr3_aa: CASSLRQGIGNEQFF

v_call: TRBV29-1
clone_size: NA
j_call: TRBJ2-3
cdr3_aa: CSVVNTDTQYF

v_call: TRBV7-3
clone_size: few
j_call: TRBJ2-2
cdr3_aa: CASSTDLAGGNTGELFF

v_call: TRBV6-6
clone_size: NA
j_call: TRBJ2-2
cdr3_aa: CASSLGQGGPAGELFF

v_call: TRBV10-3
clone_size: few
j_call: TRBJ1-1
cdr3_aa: CAISERQGNTEAFF